Given below is one TCR beta chain in context. Antigen: not known. Other DNA sequences in the sample encode the same CDR3. This sample was included in a study of identifying expanded T cells in peripheral blood. Germline values: CDR1 ENHRY, CDR2 SYGVKD. V was trimmed by 3 bases and J by 4 bases, leaving 6 bases between them. The CDR3 consists of 12 residues. The repertoire was sequenced with immunoSEQ multiplex PCR; TCRdb's copy has only in-frame clones and lacks some. In the table there are 100,000 to 110,000 clones, 88% of which are singletons. The study, taken as a whole, reports: Differentially abundant clones: approximately 1.3 between replicates, 16.4 at about two weeks, less than 20 at four.

The TCR sequence derives from a person aged 18 to 75 in good health. This chain connects TRBV10-3 to TRBJ1-1, with D possibly TRBD1 on 6 matching bases. The specimen was blood. The CDR3 DNA reads TGTGCCATCAGTGAAGGGGGCACTGAAGCTTTCTTT. This codes for CAISEGGTEAFF.